This T cell receptor beta chain was captured by sequencing in a study of a mutant IDH1 vaccine in newly diagnosed glioma (dated by TCRdb to the early 2020s). About the study as a whole: In the chemotherapy-containing groups, vaccination started alongside temozolomide cycles, whereas in patients who had radiotherapy alone it started 4-6 weeks after radiotherapy. Of the roughly 33 treated patients, roughly 62% were male and approximately 40% were female, and the mean age was approximately 37 years. Before enrollment, most patients had been given radiochemotherapy with temozolomide as standard therapy, while the rest had received either radiotherapy alone or temozolomide alone. The week-35 safety follow-up took place at visit V12, and the week-47 end of study took place at visit V13. Six visits were used for peripheral blood collection: V03 (baseline), V05, V07, V10, V12 and V13. Longitudinal TCRB deep sequencing was performed for 20 to 30 treated patients wherever samples were available for exploratory analyses.

On the study overall, not on this receptor specifically: Selection of PBMC samples for TCRB deep sequencing was based on availability. Immune responses induced by the vaccine were seen in around 93% of patients across multiple MHC alleles. According to the authors, sample limitations meant that analyses of patient blood samples could not be reproduced. No apparent relationship was observed between pseudoprogression and alterations in the top peripheral T cell clonotypes detected by TCRB sequencing.

The receptor library was made with the immunoSEQ multiplex PCR assay. The hsTCRB Kit was used according to the manufacturer's protocol to amplify rearranged TCR beta chain sequences. TCRB libraries were sequenced on an Illumina MiSeq. The paper's data handling went like this. Demultiplexing, trimming and gene mapping were performed with the kit vendor's proprietary platform. Held by TCRdb, this immuneACCESS table contains in-frame sequences only and omits some clones. Under half of the omission traces to an unresolved V gene where checked; the cause of the rest is unknown. V and J calls and clone size are as listed in that table; D and trimming were resolved from the DNA. Recorded for this sample are roughly 34,000 clones; approximately 92% of them occurred a single time. The ten largest clonotypes hold 5% to 6.5% of the sample. From a lookup of the germline V gene (reference sequence), CDR1 and CDR2 are LNHDA and SQIVND. The junction carries 16 bases between V and J, which are trimmed by 6 bases and 2 bases respectively. The CDR3 numbers 15 residues from cysteine through phenylalanine. Here the CDR3 DNA is all that survives: 45 bases in frame from base 1.

This clone has just one count. Which antigen it targets is not known. Base-call qualities are not available, and no considerably larger clone is one nucleotide away. The intended sense of this specimen's time point label: week 47, end of study. Every vaccine dose consisted of 300 ug of a 20-mer mutant IDH1 peptide in Montanide, administered subcutaneously together with topical imiquimod. Across visits V03 through V10, patients got a total of eight vaccinations, given in weeks 1, 3, 5, 7, 11, 15, 19 and 23. The donors had newly diagnosed IDH1-mutant astrocytomas of WHO grade 3 or 4 that showed loss of nuclear ATRX. The samples were drawn from NOA16, a multicentre, single-arm, open-label phase I trial in Germany that tested a mutant IDH1 peptide vaccine in humans for the first time. Genomic DNA for TCRB sequencing was extracted from EDTA blood using the DNeasy Blood and Tissue Kit.

This chain is built from TRBV19 and TRBJ1-2, with no confidently assigned D gene. This clonotype was sampled from a woman aged 40 to 50 with glioma. The sequencing here drew on PBMCs, taken from a glioma patient whose treatment included an IDH1 peptide vaccine. The bases read TGTGCCAGTAGAACAACGGGCTTGGGGAACTATGGCTACACCTTC. Its protein product is CASRTTGLGNYGYTF.